The entry that follows covers one T cell receptor beta chain sequence. It has no known antigen specificity. Per-base quality was not reported, and no clone a single base away is much larger than it. From a lookup of the germline V gene (reference sequence), CDR1 and CDR2 are DFQATT and SNEGSKA. At the junction V is shortened by 1 base and J by 3 bases; bases outside the gene matches: 4. From cysteine to phenylalanine, the CDR3 is 15 amino acids long. This entry keeps only the CDR3 DNA: 45 bases, framed from base 1. To demonstrate the VDJtools post-analysis software, the study profiled TCR beta repertoires from the peripheral blood of 13 young patients with multiple sclerosis. Multiple sclerosis patients were children and adolescents aged 6 to 15 years. This entry is derived from a study of post-analysis software for immune sequencing data (dated by TCRdb to the mid-2010s). For the study in its entirety: The recorded disease courses included relapsing-remitting, secondary progressive and progressive-relapsing multiple sclerosis, and some patients had no subtype annotation. The multiple sclerosis patient repertoires were compared with roughly twelve previously published healthy control repertoires from donors aged about 6 to 26 years. A subset of samples was prepared in parallel using single-end sample barcoding, then pooled and co-amplified after Illumina adapter ligation. Beyond this particular receptor, the publication reports: The control group was slightly older than the multiple sclerosis patient group. A few TRBV segments, including TRBV5-6, TRBV5-1 and TRBV20-1, were significantly more frequent in patients than controls. Normalized Chao1 diversity was significantly lower in multiple sclerosis patients than controls, suggesting substantial peripheral T-cell clonal expansion. When samples were clustered directly using the F measure, samples prepared in the same batch co-clustered strongly, which prompted a batch-effect correction.

Library preparation was by PCR. TCRdb names Illumina HiSeq 2500 as the instrument used. Unique molecular identifiers were incorporated into TCR beta cDNA libraries to reduce PCR and sequencing biases. Some 500,000 cDNA molecules were obtained for every 1 to 10 million input T cells, so each molecule roughly corresponded to one T cell. Patient libraries were prepared and sequenced with the same protocol used for the earlier healthy control dataset. Within a given batch, samples were prepared together, multiplexed and sequenced on the same HiSeq lane. Per the authors' processing: MIGEC was used to process the raw barcoded reads, and molecular identifier groups with only a single read were discarded before consensus assembly and CDR3 extraction. VDJtools was used for post-analysis of the clonotype tables, with diversity normalized by down-sampling every dataset to the smallest sample size. Repertoire overlap clustering matched CDR3 amino acid but not nucleotide sequences to correct batch-related cross-sample contamination. TCRdb reprocessed the public reads (quality trimming at Q25 with fastp, clone calling with MiXCR) and kept in-frame beta chains. Rows are combined by CDR3 protein, so each entry shows the most common genes and DNA. The V and J calls, along with clone size, are taken from TCRdb and not from the paper's own processing. This sample comprises around 260,000 distinct CDR3 sequences, 35% to 40% of them detected only once. The ten largest make up around 5% of the sample.

The sequence was obtained from a girl aged 10 to 17 with multiple sclerosis. Rearrangement joined TRBV20-1 to TRBJ2-7, with TRBD2 matching 12 junction bases. Sequencing was performed on blood. The CDR3 reads CSARARTSGIYEQYF. The DNA reads TGCAGTGCTAGAGCCCGGACTAGCGGGATCTACGAGCAGTACTTC.